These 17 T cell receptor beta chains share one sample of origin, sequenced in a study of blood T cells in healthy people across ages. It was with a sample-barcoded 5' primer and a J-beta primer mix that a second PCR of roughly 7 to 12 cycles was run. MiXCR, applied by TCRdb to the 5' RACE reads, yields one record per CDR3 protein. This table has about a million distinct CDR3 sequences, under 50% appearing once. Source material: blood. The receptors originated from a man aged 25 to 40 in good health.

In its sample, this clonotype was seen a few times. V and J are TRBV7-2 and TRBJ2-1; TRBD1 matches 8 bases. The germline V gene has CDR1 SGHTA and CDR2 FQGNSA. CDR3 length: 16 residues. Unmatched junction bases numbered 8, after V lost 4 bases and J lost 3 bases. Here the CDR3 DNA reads TGTGCCAGCAGCTGGTCCGGGACAGGAAACTACAATGAGCAGTTCTTC. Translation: CASSWSGTGNYNEQFF.

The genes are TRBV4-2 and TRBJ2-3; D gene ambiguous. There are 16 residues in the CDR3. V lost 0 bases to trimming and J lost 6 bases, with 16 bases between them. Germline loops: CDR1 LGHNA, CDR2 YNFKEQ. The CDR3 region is CASSQDSRGRWDTQYF. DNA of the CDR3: TGTGCCAGCAGCCAAGATTCGAGAGGAAGGTGGGATACGCAGTATTTT.

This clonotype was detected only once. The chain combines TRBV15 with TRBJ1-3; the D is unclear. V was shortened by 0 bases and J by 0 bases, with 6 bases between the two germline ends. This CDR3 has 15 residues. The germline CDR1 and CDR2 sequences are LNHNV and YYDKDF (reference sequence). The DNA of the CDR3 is TGTGCCACCAGCAGAGATCGGAGCTCTGGAAACACCATATATTTT. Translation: CATSRDRSSGNTIYF.

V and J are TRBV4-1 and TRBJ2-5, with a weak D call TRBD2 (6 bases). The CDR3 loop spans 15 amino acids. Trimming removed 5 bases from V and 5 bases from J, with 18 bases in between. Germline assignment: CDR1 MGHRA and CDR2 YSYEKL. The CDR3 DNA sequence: TGCGCCAGCAGCTTAGAACTGGCGGGGACGGAGACCCAGTACTTC. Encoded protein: CASSLELAGTETQYF.

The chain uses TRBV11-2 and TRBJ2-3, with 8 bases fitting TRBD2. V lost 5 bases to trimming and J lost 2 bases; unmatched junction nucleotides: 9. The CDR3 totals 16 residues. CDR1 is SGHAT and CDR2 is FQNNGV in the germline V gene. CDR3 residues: CASSPREGYTTDTQYF. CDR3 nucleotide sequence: TGTGCCAGCAGCCCCCGGGAGGGGTACACCACAGATACGCAGTATTTT.

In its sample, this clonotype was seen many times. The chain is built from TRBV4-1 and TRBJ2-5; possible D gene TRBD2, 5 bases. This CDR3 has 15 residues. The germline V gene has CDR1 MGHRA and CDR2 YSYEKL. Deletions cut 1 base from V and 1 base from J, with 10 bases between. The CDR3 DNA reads TGCGCCAGCAGCCAAGGACGAGGGTTCCAAGAGACCCAGTACTTC. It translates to CASSQGRGFQETQYF.

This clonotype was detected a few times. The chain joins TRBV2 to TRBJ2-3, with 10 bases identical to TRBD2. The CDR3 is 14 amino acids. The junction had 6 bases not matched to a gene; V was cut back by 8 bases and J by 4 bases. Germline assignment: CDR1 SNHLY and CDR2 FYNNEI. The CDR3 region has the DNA TGTGCCAGCGGAGCGGGGGGGCTCTCAGATACGCAGTATTTT. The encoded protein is CASGAGGLSDTQYF.

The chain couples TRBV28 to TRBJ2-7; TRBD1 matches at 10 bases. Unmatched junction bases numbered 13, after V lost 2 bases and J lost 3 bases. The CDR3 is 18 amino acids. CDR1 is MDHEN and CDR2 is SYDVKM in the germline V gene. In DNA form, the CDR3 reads TGTGCCAGCAGTTTAGGGGTGAAGGGACAGGGGAGACGCTACGAGCAGTACTTC. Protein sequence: CASSLGVKGQGRRYEQYF.

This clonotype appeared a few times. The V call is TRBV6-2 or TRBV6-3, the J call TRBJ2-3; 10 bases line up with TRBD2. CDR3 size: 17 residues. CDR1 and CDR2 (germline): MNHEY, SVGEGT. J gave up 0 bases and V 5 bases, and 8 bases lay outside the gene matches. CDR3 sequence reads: CASSRWTSGASTDTQYF. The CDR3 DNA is TGTGCCAGCAGTCGGTGGACTAGCGGTGCTAGCACAGATACGCAGTATTTT.

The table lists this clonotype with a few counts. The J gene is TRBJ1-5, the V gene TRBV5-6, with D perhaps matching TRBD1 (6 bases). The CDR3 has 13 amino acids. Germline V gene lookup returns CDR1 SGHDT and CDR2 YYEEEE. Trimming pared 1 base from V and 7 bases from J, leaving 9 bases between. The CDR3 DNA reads TGTGCCAGCAGCTTGCGGAGGGGGCAGCCCCAGCATTTT. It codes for CASSLRRGQPQHF.

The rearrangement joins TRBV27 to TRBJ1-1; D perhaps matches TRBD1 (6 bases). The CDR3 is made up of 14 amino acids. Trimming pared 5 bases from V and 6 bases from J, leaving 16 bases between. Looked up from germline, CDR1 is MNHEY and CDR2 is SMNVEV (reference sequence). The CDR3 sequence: CASSTITGIAEAFF. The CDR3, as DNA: TGTGCCAGCAGTACTATTACAGGGATCGCTGAAGCTTTCTTT.

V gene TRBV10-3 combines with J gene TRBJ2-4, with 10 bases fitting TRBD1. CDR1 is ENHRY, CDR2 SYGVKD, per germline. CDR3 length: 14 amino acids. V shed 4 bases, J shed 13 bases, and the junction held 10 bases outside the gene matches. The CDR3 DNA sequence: TGTGCCATCAGTGGGACAGGGGGAACGGGGGAGCAGTACTTC. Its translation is CAISGTGGTGEQYF.

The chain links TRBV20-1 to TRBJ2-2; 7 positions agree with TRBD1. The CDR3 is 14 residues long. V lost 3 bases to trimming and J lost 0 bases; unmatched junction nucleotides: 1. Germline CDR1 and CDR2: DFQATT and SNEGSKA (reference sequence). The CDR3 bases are TGCAGTGCTAGGGACAGGTCGAACACCGGGGAGCTGTTTTTT. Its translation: CSARDRSNTGELFF.

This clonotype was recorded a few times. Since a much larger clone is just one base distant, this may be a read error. CDR3 loop: CASREYWYEQYF. Here the CDR3 DNA reads TGTGCCAGCAGGGAATATTGGTACGAGCAGTACTTC. The chain links TRBV25-1 to TRBJ2-7; no clear D gene. The CDR3 consists of 12 residues. The V gene's germline CDR1 is MGHDK and CDR2 SYGVNS.

The DNA for the CDR3 is TGTGCCAGCAGTTTTCCGGGCGCGACTGAAGCTTTCTTT. It yields the protein CASSFPGATEAFF. The chain employs TRBV27 and TRBJ1-1; D remains ambiguous. From germline, CDR1 is MNHEY and CDR2 SMNVEV (reference sequence). This CDR3 contains 13 residues. Between the trimmed V and J ends, which lost 3 bases and 5 bases, there was a span of 10 bases.

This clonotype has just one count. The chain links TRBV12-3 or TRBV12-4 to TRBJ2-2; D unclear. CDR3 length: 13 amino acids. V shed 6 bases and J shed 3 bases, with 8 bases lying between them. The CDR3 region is CASRNGYTGELFF. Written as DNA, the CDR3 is TGTGCCAGCAGGAACGGATACACCGGGGAGCTGTTTTTT.

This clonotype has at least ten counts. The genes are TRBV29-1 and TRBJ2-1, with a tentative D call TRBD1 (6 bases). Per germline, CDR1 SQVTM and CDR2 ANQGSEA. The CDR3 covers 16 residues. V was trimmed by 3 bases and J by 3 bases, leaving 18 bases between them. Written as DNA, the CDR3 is TGCAGCGTTGAGATTGGGGGCGCGGCCAGCTACAATGAGCAGTTCTTC. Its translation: CSVEIGGAASYNEQFF.